The 9 T cell receptor beta chains below come from one sample, sequenced in a study of radiation and T cells in renal cell carcinoma. This table comes from immunoSEQ multiplex PCR, and its TCRdb copy is limited to in-frame clones, with some not included. The sample lists about 90,000 clones; roughly 82% were seen once. Time point meaning: blood 4 weeks post-SBRT, at nephrectomy. The treatment: 15 Gy SBRT to primary tumor, nephrectomy 4 weeks later. The sample here was blood, taken from a patient whose treatment included radiotherapy and nephrectomy. The receptors here all came from a man aged 60 to 69 with renal cell carcinoma.

This clone was counted once. The J gene is TRBJ1-2, the V gene TRBV5-1; D ambiguous. V shed 0 bases and J shed 0 bases, with 3 bases lying between them. Germline CDR1 reads SGHRS; CDR2 reads YFSETQ. The CDR3 runs to 13 residues. CDR3: CASSLDTNYGYTF. The CDR3 coding sequence is TGCGCCAGCAGCTTGGACACTAACTATGGCTACACCTTC.

This clone showed up just once. V gene TRBV10-3 combines with J gene TRBJ1-1, with D possibly TRBD1 on 6 matching bases. The CDR3 has 14 amino acids. Germline assignment: CDR1 ENHRY and CDR2 SYGVKD. V lost 0 bases, J lost 4 bases, and 9 bases lay in between. CDR3 region: CAISESNRATEAFF. CDR3 nucleotide sequence: TGTGCCATCAGTGAGTCGAACAGGGCCACTGAAGCTTTCTTT.

V gene TRBV4-2 combines with J gene TRBJ2-5; D possibly uses TRBD1 or TRBD2 (5 bases each). Germline assignment: CDR1 LGHNA and CDR2 YNFKEQ. The V end lost 5 bases, the J end lost 9 bases, and 19 bases lay between the germline ends. The CDR3 has 14 residues. CDR3 in amino acids: CASSESGRSGAQYF. The DNA of the CDR3 is TGTGCCAGCAGCGAGTCGGGACGGTCTGGGGCCCAGTACTTC.

The V call is TRBV10-3, the J call TRBJ2-1, with D tentatively TRBD1 or TRBD2 (5 bases each). The CDR3 spans 13 residues. Germline CDR1 reads ENHRY; CDR2 reads SYGVKD. Trimming left V 2 bases short and J 10 bases short, with 12 bases between. The CDR3 region has the DNA TGTGCCATCAGTGAGGGGACGCCCTGGGAGCAGTTCTTC. It codes for CAISEGTPWEQFF.

The V gene is TRBV29-1, the J gene TRBJ2-7; tentative D call: TRBD1 (5 bases). V lost 7 bases and J lost 2, with 12 bases in between. This CDR3 has 12 residues. The germline CDR1 and CDR2 sequences are SQVTM and ANQGSEA. The CDR3 is CSAGDSPYEQYF. The DNA for the CDR3 is TGCAGCGCCGGCGACAGTCCCTACGAGCAGTACTTC.

The V call is TRBV14, the J call TRBJ2-5; 8 bases are shared with TRBD1. The germline CDR1 and CDR2 sequences are SGHDN and FVKESK. With V trimmed by 4 bases and J by 4 bases, 11 bases remained unmatched. CDR3 length: 16 residues. This CDR3 is CASSRQGQGRGETQYF. CDR3 bases: TGTGCCAGCAGCCGACAGGGGCAGGGGCGAGGAGAGACCCAGTACTTC.

The rearrangement links TRBV9 to TRBJ1-5; D not certain. With 5 bases removed from V and 4 bases from J, the gap between germline ends came to 7 bases. The CDR3 totals 12 residues. The germline CDR1 and CDR2 sequences are SGDLS and YYNGEE. CDR3 sequence (DNA): TGTGCCAGCAGTATGGGGAATCAGCCCCAGCATTTT. Protein: CASSMGNQPQHF.

The genes are TRBV10-1 and TRBJ2-5, with D unclear. Germline V gives CDR1 WNHNN, CDR2 SYGVQD (reference sequence). There are 15 residues in the CDR3. Trimming shortened V by 0 bases and J by 3 bases, and 11 bases separated the two germline ends. The CDR3 loop reads CASSESRSGKETQYF. For the CDR3, the DNA is TGCGCCAGCAGTGAGTCGCGTAGTGGGAAAGAGACCCAGTACTTC.

The chain combines TRBV28 with TRBJ2-7; no clear D gene. V dropped 2 bases and J dropped 0 bases, with 8 bases sitting between them. Germline-derived CDR1 and CDR2 are MDHEN and SYDVKM. The CDR3 totals 14 residues. The CDR3 nucleotides read TGTGCCAGCAGTTTAGGCGGCTACTCCTACGAGCAGTACTTC. This codes for CASSLGGYSYEQYF.